The sequence of this TCR beta chain was determined in a study of blood T cell repertoires in COVID-19. Study information: Acute and convalescent COVID-19 specimens originated in the United States, Italy and Spain. In each case, the material was cDNA or gDNA derived from T cells, B-cell-depleted T cells, or PBMCs.

The V gene's germline CDR1 is MGHDK and CDR2 SYGVNS. V was shortened by 3 bases and J by 6 bases, with 17 bases between the two germline ends. The CDR3 extends over 15 amino acids. Per the authors' pipeline: Reference gene primer amplification gave estimated nucleated cell counts. Data came from immunoSEQ multiplex PCR; TCRdb stores just in-frame clones and leaves some out. The DNA was the basis for D and trimming; V, J and clone size are from that table. The sample contains 100,000 to 110,000 clones, about 91% of which appear only once. Material: peripheral blood. The V call is TRBV25-1, the J call TRBJ1-2, with D possibly TRBD1 on 6 matching bases. This clonotype was obtained from a human donor in a cohort sampled during active COVID-19. For the CDR3, the DNA is TGTGCCAGCAGTGAGGCCTGGGGGGGCAGTGATGGCTACACCTTC. Translated: CASSEAWGGSDGYTF.